Below, 26 T cell receptor beta chains from the same sample are listed, as sequenced in a study of blood T cell repertoires in COVID-19. Data came from immunoSEQ multiplex PCR; TCRdb stores just in-frame clones and leaves some out. The data contain tens of thousands of clones, 80% of them singletons. Input material: peripheral blood. Receptor source: a human donor in a cohort sampled during active COVID-19.

The chain joins TRBV7-2 to TRBJ1-6; TRBD1 aligns across 7 bases. Germline V lookup: CDR1 SGHTA, CDR2 FQGNSA. J lost 7 bases, V lost 2 bases, and 5 bases had no gene match. The length of the CDR3 is 15 residues. The CDR3 sequence is CASSLSGQMNSPLHF. For the CDR3, the DNA is TGTGCCAGCAGCTTATCGGGACAGATGAATTCACCCCTCCACTTT.

This chain links TRBV18 with TRBJ2-7, with D possibly matching TRBD1 (5 bases). V was cut by 3 bases and J by 1 base, with 7 bases left in between. The CDR3 loop spans 13 amino acids. The germline V gene encodes CDR1 KGHSH and CDR2 LQKENI. This CDR3 is CASSPRASYEQYF. CDR3 DNA: TGTGCCAGCTCACCCAGGGCTTCCTACGAGCAGTACTTC.

J is TRBJ2-1 and V is TRBV3-1 (or the pseudogene TRBV3-2); 7 nucleotides line up with TRBD1. The CDR3 spans 17 residues. Germline V gives CDR1 LGHDT, CDR2 YNNKEL (reference sequence). The J segment lost 6 bases and the V segment lost 4 bases, leaving 15 bases of the junction unmatched. CDR3 sequence reads: CASSLFPGTARSNEQFF. As DNA, the CDR3 is TGTGCCAGCAGCCTCTTCCCCGGGACAGCCAGGTCCAATGAGCAGTTCTTC.

The chain joins TRBV19 to TRBJ2-2, with D tentatively TRBD1 (5 bases). V gave up 5 bases and J gave up 8 bases, with 15 bases separating them. Germline CDR1 is LNHDA and CDR2 is SQIVND (reference sequence). The CDR3 runs to 14 residues. The CDR3 DNA follows: TGTGCCAGTAGTGCCAGGGATGGCCCGGGGGAGCTGTTTTTT. It encodes CASSARDGPGELFF.

CDR3: CASSEAGPGQETQYF. CDR3 nucleotides: TGTGCCAGCAGTGAAGCGGGACCGGGACAAGAGACCCAGTACTTC. The V gene is TRBV28, the J gene TRBJ2-5; 7 nucleotides line up with TRBD2. J lost 2 bases, V lost 5 bases, and 8 bases had no gene match. In germline, CDR1 is MDHEN, CDR2 SYDVKM. This CDR3 is built from 15 residues.

V gene TRBV12-3 or TRBV12-4 combines with J gene TRBJ1-2, with D maybe TRBD1 (6 bases). Between the trimmed V and J ends, which lost 7 bases and 4 bases, there was a span of 13 bases. The CDR3 length is 13 residues. The CDR3 protein is CASMVRGGYGYTF. CDR3 sequence (DNA): TGTGCCAGCATGGTCAGGGGCGGCTATGGCTACACCTTC.

J is TRBJ2-1 and V is TRBV5-8; no firm D call. V was clipped by 4 bases and J by 2 bases, with 13 bases between them. CDR1 is SGHTS and CDR2 is YDEGEE in the germline V gene. The CDR3 has 15 amino acids. For the CDR3, the DNA is TGTGCCAGCAGCCTTCAGTTCCCCACCTACAATGAGCAGTTCTTC. Its translation: CASSLQFPTYNEQFF.

The CDR3 protein is CASTPGGRPQHF. Here the CDR3 DNA reads TGTGCCAGCACGCCGGGGGGGCGTCCCCAGCATTTT. The J gene is TRBJ1-5, the V gene TRBV25-1; tentatively, D is TRBD1 (6 bases). Germline CDR1 MGHDK, CDR2 SYGVNS. This CDR3 is 12 amino acids long. V lost 7 bases and J 10 bases, leaving 14 bases between the germline ends.

The J gene is TRBJ2-5, the V gene TRBV18; D ambiguous. The CDR3 has 13 amino acids. The germline CDR1 and CDR2 sequences are KGHSH and LQKENI. V was cut by 3 bases and J by 5 bases, with 10 bases left in between. CDR3 coding DNA: TGTGCCAGCTCACCCGATCTACTGGAGACCCAGTACTTC. Its protein product is CASSPDLLETQYF.

J is TRBJ2-1 and V is TRBV28; 8 nucleotides agree with TRBD1. This CDR3 has 16 residues. Looked up from germline, CDR1 is MDHEN and CDR2 is SYDVKM. V shed 5 bases, J shed 7 bases, and the junction held 13 bases outside the gene matches. The CDR3 bases are TGTGCCAGCAGTCCCGGACAGGGCGGTCGTCGGAATGAGCAGTTCTTC. Amino acids: CASSPGQGGRRNEQFF.

The chain joins TRBV4-2 to TRBJ2-7; maybe TRBD2 (6 bases). Germline V gene sequence: CDR1 LGHNA, CDR2 YNFKEQ. This CDR3 comprises 13 residues. Deletions cut 4 bases from V and 6 bases from J, with 13 bases between. The DNA of the CDR3 is TGTGCCAGCAGCCTTATTCGGGAGAGCGAGCAGTACTTC. It codes for CASSLIRESEQYF.

The chain links TRBV3-1 (or the pseudogene TRBV3-2) to TRBJ2-7; 10 bases line up with TRBD1. V was clipped by 1 base and J by 3 bases; unmatched bases: 0. Germline V gives CDR1 LGHDT, CDR2 YNNKEL (reference sequence). The CDR3 loop spans 14 amino acids. This CDR3 reads CASSQGTGGYEQYF. CDR3 nucleotides: TGTGCCAGCAGCCAAGGGACAGGGGGCTACGAGCAGTACTTC.

The J gene is TRBJ2-5, the V gene TRBV4-1; TRBD2 aligns across 9 bases. J was trimmed by 4 bases and V by 1 base; bases with no gene match: 7. The CDR3 contains 16 residues. The germline V gene encodes CDR1 MGHRA and CDR2 YSYEKL. CDR3 loop: CASSQAGRGGRETQYF. CDR3 nucleotides: TGCGCCAGCAGCCAAGCGGGGCGGGGGGGCCGAGAGACCCAGTACTTC.

V gene TRBV6-6 combines with J gene TRBJ2-7, with 7 bases lining up with TRBD2. CDR1 MNHNY and CDR2 SVGAGI come from the germline V gene (reference sequence). The CDR3 contains 13 residues. J gave up 7 bases and V 11 bases, and 14 bases lay outside the gene matches. The CDR3 region is CASDPAGIGEQYF. CDR3 in DNA: TGTGCCTCCGACCCAGCGGGGATAGGGGAGCAGTACTTC.

V and J are TRBV7-9 and TRBJ1-1, with D tentatively TRBD1 (6 bases). V was trimmed by 3 bases and J by 4 bases, leaving 9 bases between them. The CDR3 spans 13 residues. Per germline, CDR1 SEHNR and CDR2 FQNEAQ (reference sequence). The CDR3 spells CASSLTGSTEAFF. The CDR3 DNA reads TGTGCCAGCAGCTTGACAGGAAGCACTGAAGCTTTCTTT.

The J gene is TRBJ2-7, the V gene TRBV24-1; TRBD2 matches at 13 bases. After removal of 4 bases from V and 2 bases from J, the junction contained 7 bases not matched to a gene. This CDR3 has 17 residues. Germline V CDR1 and CDR2: KGHDR, SFDVKD. CDR3 DNA: TGTGCCACCAGTGACCGACAACTAGCGGGAGGGCCCTACGAGCAGTACTTC. Amino acids: CATSDRQLAGGPYEQYF.

The chain uses TRBV7-8 and TRBJ2-1; no definite D call. The germline CDR1 and CDR2 sequences are SGHVS and FQNEAQ. The V end lost 4 bases, the J end lost 1 base, and 14 bases lay between the germline ends. CDR3 size: 16 residues. The CDR3 is CASSSATWRSYNEQFF. For the CDR3, the DNA is TGTGCCAGCAGCTCTGCGACTTGGCGATCCTACAATGAGCAGTTCTTC.

The chain combines TRBV28 with TRBJ2-5, with D perhaps matching TRBD2 (5 bases). V lost 7 bases to trimming and J lost 3 bases, with 15 bases between them. CDR3 length: 14 amino acids. Germline V gives CDR1 MDHEN, CDR2 SYDVKM. CDR3 nucleotide sequence: TGTGCCAGCAACCACTTGACGGGGAAAGAGACCCAGTACTTC. It codes for CASNHLTGKETQYF. Together with reference TRBV28 and TRBJ2-5, the CDR3 gives the full variable domain: DVKVTQSSRYLVKRTGEKVFLECVQDMDHENMFWYRQDPGLGLRLIYFSYDVKMKEKGDIPEGYSVSREKKERFSLILESASTNQTSMYLCASNHLTGKETQYFGPGTRLLVL.

CDR3 DNA sequence: TGCAGCGCCGGGGGGCAGGAGAACACCATATATTTT. This gives the protein CSAGGQENTIYF. The gene calls are TRBV29-1 and TRBJ1-3; maybe TRBD1 (6 bases). With 7 bases removed from V and 7 bases from J, the gap between germline ends came to 14 bases. CDR3 length: 12 amino acids. The V gene's germline CDR1 is SQVTM and CDR2 ANQGSEA.

This clone appeared many times. The rearrangement joins TRBV6-5 to TRBJ1-1; 8 nucleotides line up with TRBD1. V was pared by 6 bases and J by 8 bases, with 11 bases of the junction left unmatched. Per the germline V gene, CDR1 is MNHEY and CDR2 is SVGAGI. The CDR3 totals 14 residues. As DNA, the CDR3 is TGTGCCAGCAGCCCCGCATCAGGGGGCATAGAAGCTTTCTTT. Protein sequence: CASSPASGGIEAFF.

This clone has more than one count but fewer than ten. The rearrangement links TRBV13 to TRBJ1-6, with D possibly matching TRBD1 (6 bases). The germline V gene has CDR1 PRHDT and CDR2 FYEKMQ (reference sequence). The germline V and J ends were trimmed by 5 bases and 6 bases, with 17 bases remaining between them. This CDR3 contains 16 residues. CDR3 protein: CASSIRTVASNSPLHF. Written as DNA, the CDR3 is TGTGCCAGCAGCATACGGACAGTAGCCTCTAATTCACCCCTCCACTTT. Filled out from reference TRBV13 and TRBJ1-6, the complete variable domain reads AAGVIQSPRHLIKEKRETATLKCYPIPRHDTVYWYQQGPGQDPQFLISFYEKMQSDKGSIPDRFSAQQFSDYHSELNMSSLELGDSALYFCASSIRTVASNSPLHFGNGTRLTVT.

The V call is TRBV7-9, the J call TRBJ1-2; 9 bases agree with TRBD1. CDR3 length: 18 amino acids. The V segment lost 0 bases and the J segment 4 bases; nucleotides outside the gene matches: 12. Germline V gene data show CDR1 as SEHNR and CDR2 as FQNEAQ (reference sequence). This CDR3 reads CASSLALGTGSEIYGYTF. DNA for the CDR3: TGTGCCAGCAGCTTAGCGCTGGGGACAGGGAGTGAAATCTATGGCTACACCTTC.

This clone has only a few counts. The rearrangement uses TRBV6-6 and TRBJ2-7, with D tentatively TRBD1 (8 bases). Trimming stripped 2 bases from V and 4 bases from J, with 18 bases between. The length of the CDR3 is 16 residues. CDR1 is MNHNY and CDR2 is SVGAGI in the germline V gene (reference sequence). The CDR3 DNA reads as TGTGCCAGCAGTTACCCCACTGGACAGGGAGGGTACGAGCAGTACTTC. Residues: CASSYPTGQGGYEQYF.

CDR3 nucleotide sequence: TGTGCCAGCAGCCAAGCTGGGGGGGTCGGGACATCGGAGCTGTTTTTT. Its protein product is CASSQAGGVGTSELFF. The J gene is TRBJ2-2, the V gene TRBV3-1 (or the pseudogene TRBV3-2), with a weak D call TRBD2 (7 bases). Per germline, CDR1 LGHDT and CDR2 YNNKEL (reference sequence). This CDR3 has 16 residues. Trimming left V 1 base short and J 10 bases short, with 19 bases between.

The gene calls are TRBV30 and TRBJ2-7, with 12 bases lining up with TRBD1. The CDR3 contains 15 residues. Germline loops: CDR1 GTSNPN, CDR2 SVGIG (reference sequence). With 0 bases clipped from V and 7 bases from J, the junction kept 7 bases outside the gene matches. CDR3 amino acids: CAWSVKGQGAQEQYF. CDR3 in DNA: TGTGCCTGGAGTGTTAAGGGACAGGGGGCTCAGGAGCAGTACTTC.

The chain uses TRBV3-1 (or the pseudogene TRBV3-2) and TRBJ2-2; 9 bases match TRBD2. The CDR3 is 18 amino acids. Germline CDR1 LGHDT, CDR2 YNNKEL (reference sequence). Trimming cost V 1 base and J 0 bases; bases outside gene matches: 6. Written as DNA, the CDR3 is TGTGCCAGCAGCCAAGGAAGCCCTAGCGGGACGAACACCGGGGAGCTGTTTTTT. Amino acids: CASSQGSPSGTNTGELFF.